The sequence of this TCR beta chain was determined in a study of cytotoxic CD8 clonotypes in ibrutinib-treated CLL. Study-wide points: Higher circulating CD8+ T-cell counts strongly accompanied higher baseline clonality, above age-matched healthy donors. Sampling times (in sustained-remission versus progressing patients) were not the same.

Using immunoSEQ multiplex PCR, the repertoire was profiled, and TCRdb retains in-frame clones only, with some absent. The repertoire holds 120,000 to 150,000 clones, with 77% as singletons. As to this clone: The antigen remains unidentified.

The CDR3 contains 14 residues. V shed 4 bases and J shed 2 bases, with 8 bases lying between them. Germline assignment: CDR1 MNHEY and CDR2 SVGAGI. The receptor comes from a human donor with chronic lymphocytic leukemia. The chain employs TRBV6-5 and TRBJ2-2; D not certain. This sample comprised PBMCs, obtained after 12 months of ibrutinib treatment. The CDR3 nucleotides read TGTGCCAGCAGTTCAACAGTAAACACCGGGGAGCTGTTTTTT. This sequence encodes CASSSTVNTGELFF.